The rows below give T cell receptor beta chains drawn from one sample of a study of OX40 agonist ivuxolimab in advanced cancers. The table came from immunoSEQ multiplex PCR; TCRdb's copy has only in-frame clones and leaves some out. The sample has roughly 41,000 clones, 91% seen once; the top ten hold roughly 5.2%. Sequencing used CD4+ or CD8+ T cells sorted from blood, obtained in a trial of the OX40 agonist ivuxolimab. Every receptor here comes from an adult with an advanced solid tumor such as melanoma, head and neck, liver or kidney cancer. CDR3s include the opening cysteine and the closing phenylalanine or tryptophan. Each record gives: V gene, J gene, D gene, clone size, CDR3 protein, CDR3 DNA. A D gene is named only where the DNA matches it firmly. For some rows the clone size is stated as once, few or many, or as a class when expanded; others skip it.

>TRBV19|TRBJ2-5|TRBD2|.
CASSSLAGAFHETQYF
TGTGCCAGTAGTTCACTAGCGGGAGCTTTCCATGAGACCCAGTACTTC
>TRBV21-1|TRBJ1-4|.|.
CASSKLRQRQNLNCEKLFF
TGTGCCAGCAGCAAACTCCGGCAGCGCCAAAACCTCAATTGTGAAAAACTGTTTTTT
>TRBV5-6|TRBJ1-2|TRBD1|.
CASSPQGGSYGYTF
TGTGCCAGCAGCCCGCAGGGGGGAAGCTATGGCTACACCTTC
>TRBV7-2|TRBJ2-3|.|.
CASSLVLNWENSTDTQYF
TGTGCCAGCAGCTTAGTGCTTAACTGGGAGAATAGCACAGATACGCAGTATTTT
>TRBV13|TRBJ2-3|.|.
CASSFPGVTDTQYF
TGTGCCAGCAGCTTTCCGGGAGTCACAGATACGCAGTATTTT
>TRBV27|TRBJ2-7|.|.
CASSLRSTYEQYF
TGTGCCAGCAGTTTAAGATCCACCTACGAGCAGTACTTC
>TRBV21-1|TRBJ2-1|.|.
CASSRTRLYNEQFF
TGTGCCAGCAGCAGGACCCGCCTCTACAATGAGCAGTTCTTC
>TRBV18|TRBJ1-2|TRBD1|.
CASSPSGTAFPIYGYTF
TGTGCCAGCTCACCCTCCGGGACAGCTTTCCCTATCTATGGCTACACCTTC
>TRBV7-8|TRBJ1-3|.|.
CASSADFGNTIYF
TGTGCCAGCAGTGCAGACTTTGGAAACACCATATATTTT
>TRBV28|TRBJ1-1|.|.
CASSADSEGANTEAFF
TGTGCCAGCAGTGCCGACAGCGAAGGGGCAAACACTGAAGCTTTCTTT
>TRBV19|TRBJ1-2|.|.
CASSPPGEIANYYYGYTF
TGTGCCAGTAGTCCCCCCGGGGAGATAGCTAACTATTACTATGGCTACACCTTC
>TRBV28|TRBJ2-7|.|.
CASSLLPAYEQYF
TGTGCCAGCAGTTTACTACCTGCCTACGAGCAGTACTTC
>TRBV19|TRBJ2-6|.|.
CASSMGVAGANVLTF
TGTGCCAGTAGTATGGGGGTGGCCGGGGCCAACGTCCTGACTTTC
>TRBV7-8|TRBJ2-7|TRBD2|.
CASSLAGPLAGESWNEQYF
TGTGCCAGCAGCCTAGCGGGGCCTCTAGCGGGAGAAAGCTGGAACGAGCAGTACTTC
>TRBV7-9|TRBJ1-6|.|.
CASSSGDPGLNSPLHF
TGTGCCAGCAGCTCCGGGGATCCCGGCCTGAATTCACCCCTCCACTTT
>TRBV21-1|TRBJ2-6|.|.
CASSGNVATPHKTLSSGANVLTF
TGTGCCAGCAGCGGGAACGTGGCGACCCCCCACAAGACACTGTCCTCTGGGGCCAACGTCCTGACTTTC
>TRBV28|TRBJ1-6|.|.
CASSQEWGNSPLHF
TGTGCCAGCAGCCAAGAGTGGGGAAATTCACCCCTCCACTTT
>TRBV29-1|TRBJ1-1|.|.
CSVGGWNTEAFF
TGCAGCGTTGGCGGCTGGAACACTGAAGCTTTCTTT
>TRBV15|TRBJ2-1|.|.
CATSRDPSSYNEQFF
TGTGCCACCAGCAGAGATCCTAGCTCCTACAATGAGCAGTTCTTC
>TRBV7-6|TRBJ2-5|.|.
CASSYNPRAGKETQYF
TGTGCCAGCAGCTACAACCCACGGGCGGGAAAAGAGACCCAGTACTTC
>TRBV27|TRBJ2-7|TRBD2|.
CASSLSGGPSYEQYF
TGTGCCAGCAGTTTGTCGGGAGGGCCCTCGTACGAGCAGTACTTC
>TRBV7-9|TRBJ2-2|TRBD1|.
CASIRGTGWTGELFF
TGTGCCAGCATCCGTGGGACAGGGTGGACCGGGGAGCTGTTTTTT
>TRBV30|TRBJ2-7|TRBD1|.
CAWSETGWDEQYF
TGTGCCTGGAGTGAGACAGGGTGGGACGAGCAGTACTTC
>TRBV20-1|TRBJ2-1|.|.
CSARYNEQFF
TGCAGTGCTCGCTACAATGAGCAGTTCTTC
>TRBV7-9|TRBJ1-4|.|once
CASGRNEKLFF
TGTGCCAGCGGGCGTAATGAAAAACTGTTTTTT